The 6 T cell receptor beta chains given below trace back to one sample, sequenced in a study of T cell changes during pregnancy in multiple sclerosis. Here immunoSEQ multiplex PCR was the method, and the copy in TCRdb shows in-frame clones only, minus some. The sample records about 89,000 clones, around 94% being singletons. Here the sequenced sample was peripheral blood, taken in the third trimester of pregnancy. These receptors all come from a female donor with multiple sclerosis, enrolled in a pregnancy study.

This clone occurred once. The chain joins TRBV29-1 to TRBJ2-1; D is perhaps TRBD2 (7 bases). V was cut by 8 bases and J by 12 bases, with 14 bases left in between. CDR3 length equals 10 residues. Germline assignment: CDR1 SQVTM and CDR2 ANQGSEA. CDR3 in amino acids: CSMGGAPQFF. DNA for the CDR3: TGCAGCATGGGGGGGGCACCGCAGTTCTTC.

This clone was observed once. The chain is built from TRBV11-2 and TRBJ1-2, with 10 bases lining up with TRBD1. The CDR3 is made up of 14 amino acids. V shed 5 bases and J 4 bases; nucleotides not matched to a gene: 4. Per the germline V gene, CDR1 is SGHAT and CDR2 is FQNNGV. CDR3 in DNA: TGTGCCAGCAGCATAGGGACAGGGGTCTATGGCTACACCTTC. Translation: CASSIGTGVYGYTF.

The CDR3 DNA is TGTGCCAGCTCCTCGATAGACTCTGGGGCCAACGTCCTGACTTTC. Translated: CASSSIDSGANVLTF. This chain uses TRBV18 with TRBJ2-6; D ambiguous. Trimming took off 6 bases at V and 0 bases at J, with 9 bases between the two ends. The CDR3 spans 15 residues. Looked up from germline, CDR1 is KGHSH and CDR2 is LQKENI.

The J gene is TRBJ2-7, the V gene TRBV30; D is possibly TRBD2 (6 bases). The ends were cut back, 3 bases at V and 4 bases at J, with 22 bases in the middle. The CDR3 is 16 amino acids. Germline CDR1 reads GTSNPN; CDR2 reads SVGIG (reference sequence). The CDR3, as DNA: TGTGCCTGGAGAGTCCCCATGGGGAGAGGAGGGTACGAGCAGTACTTC. Its protein is CAWRVPMGRGGYEQYF.

The J gene is TRBJ2-6, the V gene TRBV19; possible D gene TRBD1, 5 bases. Germline V gene sequence: CDR1 LNHDA, CDR2 SQIVND (reference sequence). With 3 bases removed from V and 0 bases from J, the gap between germline ends came to 9 bases. The CDR3 consists of 16 residues. CDR3 region: CASSMGHISGANVLTF. The CDR3 DNA is TGTGCCAGTAGTATGGGGCACATCTCTGGGGCCAACGTCCTGACTTTC. The complete variable domain, with remaining parts taken from reference TRBV19 and TRBJ2-6, reads DGGITQSPKYLFRKEGQNVTLSCEQNLNHDAMYWYRQDPGQGLRLIYYSQIVNDFQKGDIAEGYSVSREKKESFPLTVTSAQKNPTAFYLCASSMGHISGANVLTFGAGSRLTVL.

The chain carries TRBV5-6 and TRBJ1-2; 9 bases map to TRBD1. The CDR3 totals 16 residues. Unmatched junction bases numbered 8, after V lost 3 bases and J lost 2 bases. In germline, CDR1 is SGHDT, CDR2 YYEEEE. This CDR3 reads CASSSSGQGLNYGYTF. CDR3 coding DNA: TGTGCCAGCAGCTCAAGCGGACAGGGGCTGAACTATGGCTACACCTTC.